This entry features one T cell receptor (beta chain) sequence. This entry is derived from a study of blood T cell repertoires in COVID-19. In the study overall: There were acute and convalescent COVID-19 samples, and they came from the United States, Italy and Spain. T cells, B-cell-depleted T cells, or PBMCs supplied cDNA or gDNA.

V dropped 1 base and J dropped 8 bases, with 12 bases sitting between them. The CDR3 runs 15 residues. How the authors handled the data: Amplification of reference gene primers was used by the study to estimate nucleated cell counts. Repertoires were generated with immunoSEQ multiplex PCR, while TCRdb's copy carries only in-frame clones and drops some. The D gene and trimming were derived from the DNA, and the V and J assignments and clone size from that table. The sample has approximately 250,000 clones, 84% seen once. Sequencing was done on a sample of peripheral blood. The TCR comes from a woman in her 40s who had recovered from COVID-19. The V call is TRBV23-1, the J call TRBJ1-6, with D hard to call. TRBV23-1 is marked as an open reading frame, function uncertain. The chain's CDR3 is CASSQLVGQDSPLHF. In DNA form, the CDR3 reads TGCGCCAGCAGTCAATTGGTGGGCCAGGATTCACCCCTCCACTTT.